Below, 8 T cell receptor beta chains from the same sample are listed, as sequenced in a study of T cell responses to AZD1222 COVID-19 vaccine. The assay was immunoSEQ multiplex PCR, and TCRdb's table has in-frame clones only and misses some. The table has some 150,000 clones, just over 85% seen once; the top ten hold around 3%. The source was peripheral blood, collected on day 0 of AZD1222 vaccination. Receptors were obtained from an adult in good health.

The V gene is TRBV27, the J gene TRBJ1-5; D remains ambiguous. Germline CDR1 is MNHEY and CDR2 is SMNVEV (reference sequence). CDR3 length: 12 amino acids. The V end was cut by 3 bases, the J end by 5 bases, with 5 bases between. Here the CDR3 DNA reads TGTGCCAGCAGTTTTCTCTATCAGCCCCAGCATTTT. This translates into CASSFLYQPQHF.

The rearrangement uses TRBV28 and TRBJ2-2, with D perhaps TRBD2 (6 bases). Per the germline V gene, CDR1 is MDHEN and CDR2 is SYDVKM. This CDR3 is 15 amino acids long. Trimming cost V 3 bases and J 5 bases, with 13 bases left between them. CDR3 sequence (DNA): TGTGCCAGCAGTTTGACGGGAGAGGGTACCGGGGAGCTGTTTTTT. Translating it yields CASSLTGEGTGELFF.

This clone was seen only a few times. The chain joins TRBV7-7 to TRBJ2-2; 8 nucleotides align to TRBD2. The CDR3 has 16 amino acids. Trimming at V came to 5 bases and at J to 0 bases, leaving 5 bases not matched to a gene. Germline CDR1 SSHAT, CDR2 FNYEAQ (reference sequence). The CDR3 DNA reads TGTGCCAGCAGCCCCGGGACTAGTGCGAACACCGGGGAGCTGTTTTTT. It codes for CASSPGTSANTGELFF. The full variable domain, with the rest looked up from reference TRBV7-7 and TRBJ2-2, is GAGVSQSPRYKVTKRGQDVTLRCDPISSHATLYWYQQALGQGPEFLTYFNYEAQPDKSGLPSDRFSAERPEGSISTLTIQRTEQRDSAMYRCASSPGTSANTGELFFGEGSRLTVL.

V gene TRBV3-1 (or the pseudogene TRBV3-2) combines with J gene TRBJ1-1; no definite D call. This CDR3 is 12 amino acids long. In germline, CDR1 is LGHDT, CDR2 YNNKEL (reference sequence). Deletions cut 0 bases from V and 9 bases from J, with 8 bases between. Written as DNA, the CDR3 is TGTGCCAGCAGCCAAGATTGGAGGCAAGCTTTCTTT. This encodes CASSQDWRQAFF.

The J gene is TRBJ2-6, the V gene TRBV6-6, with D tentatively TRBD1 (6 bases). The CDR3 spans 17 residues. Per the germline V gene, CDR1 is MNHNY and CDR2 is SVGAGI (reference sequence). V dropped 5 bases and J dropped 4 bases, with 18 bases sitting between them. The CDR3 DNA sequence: TGTGCCAGCAGTCCCCCAGGGGTGTCTAGGGGGGCCAACGTCCTGACTTTC. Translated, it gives CASSPPGVSRGANVLTF.

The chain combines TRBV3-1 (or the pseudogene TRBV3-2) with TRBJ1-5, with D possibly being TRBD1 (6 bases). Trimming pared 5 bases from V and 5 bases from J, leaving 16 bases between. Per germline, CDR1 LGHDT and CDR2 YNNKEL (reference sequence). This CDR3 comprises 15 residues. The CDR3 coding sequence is TGTGCCAGCAGCAAGGGACACTCAGGGGATCAGCCCCAGCATTTT. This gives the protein CASSKGHSGDQPQHF.

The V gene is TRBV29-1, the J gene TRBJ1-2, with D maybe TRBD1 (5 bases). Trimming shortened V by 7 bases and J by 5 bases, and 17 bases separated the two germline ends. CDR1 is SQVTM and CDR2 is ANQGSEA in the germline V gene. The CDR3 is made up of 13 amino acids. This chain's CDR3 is CSGDLQEGYGYTF. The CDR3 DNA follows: TGCAGCGGGGACCTTCAGGAGGGGTATGGCTACACCTTC.

The CDR3: CASSLRSSSGDEQFF. In nucleotides, the CDR3 is TGTGCCAGCAGCTTGAGGTCCTCTAGCGGTGATGAGCAGTTCTTC. V gene TRBV5-4 combines with J gene TRBJ2-1, with 7 bases that match TRBD2. CDR1 is SGHNT and CDR2 is YYREEE in the germline V gene (reference sequence). The CDR3 runs to 15 residues. The trim removed 1 base at V and 8 bases at J, leaving 9 bases unmatched.